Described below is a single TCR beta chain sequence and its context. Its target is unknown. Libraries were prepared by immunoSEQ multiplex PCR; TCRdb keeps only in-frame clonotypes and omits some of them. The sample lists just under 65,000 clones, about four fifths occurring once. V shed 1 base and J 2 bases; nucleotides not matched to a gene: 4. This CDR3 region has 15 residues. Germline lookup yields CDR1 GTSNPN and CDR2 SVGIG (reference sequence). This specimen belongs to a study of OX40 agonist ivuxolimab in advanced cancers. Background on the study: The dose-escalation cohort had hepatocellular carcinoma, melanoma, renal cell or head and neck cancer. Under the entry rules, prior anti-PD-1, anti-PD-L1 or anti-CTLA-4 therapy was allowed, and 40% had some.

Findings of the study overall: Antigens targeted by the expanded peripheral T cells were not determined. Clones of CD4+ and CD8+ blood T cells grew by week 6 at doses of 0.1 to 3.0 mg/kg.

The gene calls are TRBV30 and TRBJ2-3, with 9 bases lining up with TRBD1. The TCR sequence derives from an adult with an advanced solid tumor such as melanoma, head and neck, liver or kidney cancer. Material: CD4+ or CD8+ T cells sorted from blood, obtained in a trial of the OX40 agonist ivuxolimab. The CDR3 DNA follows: TGTGCCTGGAGTGCCCGGACAGGGGCCACAGATACGCAGTATTTT. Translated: CAWSARTGATDTQYF.